Given below is one TCR beta chain in context. Its antigen is still unknown. The junction differs from germline at one of its ends, possibly a read error. The sample originates from a study of shared clonotypes between healthy human individuals. Clones were sequenced by immunoSEQ multiplex PCR, and TCRdb holds only the in-frame ones, with some missing. Among around 700,000 clones, roughly 70% were seen once, and the ten largest hold 1.5% to 2%. Germline CDR1 and CDR2: MDHEN and SYDVKM. The length of the CDR3 is 14 residues. Study-level points and caveats: Memory subsets generally showed smaller estimated richness than naive subsets did. Clonotypes not shared had lower generation probabilities than those common to all four donors.

The V gene is TRBV28, the J gene TRBJ1-4; TRBD1 aligns across 11 bases. Sequenced input: memory CD4+ T cells sorted from blood. As for subset: CD45RA-negative fraction. The TCR comes from a woman younger than 45 in good health. CDR3 DNA: TGTGCCACCAGTCGAGGGACAGGGGGTGAAAAACTGTTTTTT. Its translation: CATSRGTGGEKLFF.